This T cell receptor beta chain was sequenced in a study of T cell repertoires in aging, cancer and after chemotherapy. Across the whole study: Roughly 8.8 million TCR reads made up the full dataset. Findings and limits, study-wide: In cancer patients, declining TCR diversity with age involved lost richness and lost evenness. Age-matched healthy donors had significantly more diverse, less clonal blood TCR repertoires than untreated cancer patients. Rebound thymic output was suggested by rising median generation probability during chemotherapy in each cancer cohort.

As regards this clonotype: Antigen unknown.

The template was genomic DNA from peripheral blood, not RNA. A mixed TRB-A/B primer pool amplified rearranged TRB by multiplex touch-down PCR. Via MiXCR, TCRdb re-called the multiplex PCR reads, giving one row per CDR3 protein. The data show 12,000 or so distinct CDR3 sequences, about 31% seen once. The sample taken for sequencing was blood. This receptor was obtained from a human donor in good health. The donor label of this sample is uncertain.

Here the CDR3 reads CATQTGGNTEAFF. In nucleotides, the CDR3 is TGTGCCACACAAACGGGAGGGAACACTGAAGCTTTCTTT. V is TRBV19 and J is TRBJ1-1; D is ambiguous. The CDR3 consists of 13 residues. Germline CDR1 reads LNHDA; CDR2 reads SQIVND (reference sequence). Between the trimmed V and J ends, which lost 10 bases and 1 base, there was a span of 13 bases.